This T cell receptor beta chain was recovered during a study of PD-1 blockade in classical Hodgkin lymphoma. The time point was: cycle 4 day 1 (C4D1), after 6 weeks of nivolumab. In every patient, relapse followed autologous stem cell transplantation, while exposure to brentuximab vedotin differed. Here immunoSEQ multiplex PCR was the method, and the copy in TCRdb shows in-frame clones only, minus some. The data contain approximately 25,000 clones, roughly 72% of them singletons. V shed 3 bases and J shed 3 bases, with 14 bases lying between them. The CDR3 extends over 15 amino acids. Germline lookup yields CDR1 PRHDT and CDR2 FYEKMQ (reference sequence).

V usage is TRBV13 and J usage is TRBJ1-2; D call uncertain. The sample consisted of peripheral blood mononuclear cells (PBMCs), taken before the fourth cycle of nivolumab. This clonotype was obtained from a human donor with classical Hodgkin lymphoma. CDR3: CASSFPSGGDYGYTF. As DNA, the CDR3 is TGTGCCAGCAGCTTTCCCTCGGGCGGAGACTATGGCTACACCTTC.